This T cell receptor beta chain was identified in a study of cytomegalovirus exposure and HLA in healthy donors. CDR1 LNHDA and CDR2 SQIVND come from the germline V gene (reference sequence). The V end lost 7 bases, the J end lost 4 bases, and 19 bases lay between the germline ends. This CDR3 has 15 amino acids. Profiling relied on immunoSEQ multiplex PCR, and the TCRdb table lists in-frame clones only, not all of them. The data show tens of thousands of clones, with roughly 95% seen just once and roughly 3.3% held by the top ten. Study-wide results and caveats: About 180 TCR beta chains were listed as cytomegalovirus-associated.

A remark on this clone: Its antigen is not known.

These donors were members of the approximately 120-subject validation cohort, a group separate from the approximately 670-subject first cohort. Material for sequencing was PBMCs. The V and J genes are TRBV19 and TRBJ1-2; D ambiguous. The receptor's source is a woman aged 18-29 years in good health and CMV-seropositive. The CDR3 DNA reads as TGTGCCAGTACCCCAAGCCGGGAGTTTTTCTATGGCTACACCTTC. As protein: CASTPSREFFYGYTF.